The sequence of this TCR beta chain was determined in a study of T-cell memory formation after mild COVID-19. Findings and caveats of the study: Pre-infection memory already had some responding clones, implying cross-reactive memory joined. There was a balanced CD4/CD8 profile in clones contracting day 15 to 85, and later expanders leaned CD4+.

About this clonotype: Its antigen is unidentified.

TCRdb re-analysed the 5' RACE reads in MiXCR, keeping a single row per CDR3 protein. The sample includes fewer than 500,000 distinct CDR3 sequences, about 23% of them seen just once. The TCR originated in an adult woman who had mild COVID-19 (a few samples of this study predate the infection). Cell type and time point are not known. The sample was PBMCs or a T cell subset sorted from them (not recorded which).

The CDR3 bases are TGTGCCAGCAGAGTGGACGGAACAATTGGGTATGGCTACACCTTC. It is translated as CASRVDGTIGYGYTF. The chain combines TRBV12-3 or TRBV12-4 with TRBJ1-2; D call uncertain. The CDR3 extends over 15 amino acids. The ends were cut back, 6 bases at V and 5 bases at J, with 19 bases in the middle.